This T cell receptor (beta chain) comes out of a study of cytomegalovirus exposure and HLA in healthy donors. Study conclusions and caveats: A later look showed TCR association rates differing by HLA locus, highest for DRB1 and lowest for HLA-C. Excluded: some indistinguishable V segments such as TRBV6-2 and TRBV6-3. Using a false discovery rate of 0.05, a later analysis showed that approximately 16,000 TCR beta sequences were associated with HLA alleles.

The length of the CDR3 is 18 residues. Germline V CDR1 and CDR2: LNHDA, SQIVND (reference sequence). V trimming: 8 bases; J trimming: 7 bases; junction bases outside the gene matches: 17. Researchers ran the PCR with 60 Vbeta and 13 Jbeta primers. Sequencing used immunoSEQ multiplex PCR; TCRdb keeps in-frame clones, though not all of them. This table has fewer than 250,000 clones, about three quarters appearing once. This clone was observed a single time. The antigen remains unidentified. Source material: PBMCs. The sequence derives from a young man in good health and CMV-seronegative. This chain links TRBV19 with TRBJ2-2; 12 bases fit TRBD2. Here the CDR3 reads CASGHRLAGGLNGGELFF. CDR3 nucleotide sequence: TGTGCCAGTGGGCATAGGCTAGCGGGGGGGCTTAACGGCGGGGAGCTGTTTTTT.